What follows describes a single T cell receptor beta chain. This may be a read error: a much more frequent sequence differs by one nucleotide. The template, 500 ng total RNA, yielded TCR beta cDNA made with a constant-region primer. Three nested multiplex PCR rounds, a slightly modified ARM-PCR method, built the TCR beta libraries. The first two PCR rounds, around 11 cycles each, used TRBV1-TRBV30 forward primers and a C-beta reverse primer. TCRdb reprocessed the multiplex PCR reads with MiXCR, giving one entry per CDR3 protein. The sample gives 100,000 to 150,000 distinct CDR3 sequences, 60% to 70% of which show up once; roughly 9% is in the top ten. Both RNA and DNA were isolated together from roughly 20-30 mg of bulk tissue that had not been sorted. The CDR3 is 16 residues long. The data are from a study of tumor-infiltrating lymphocytes in primary liver carcinoma.

This sequence joins TRBV12-3 or TRBV12-4 and TRBJ2-2; TRBD1 aligns across 12 bases. The source is a woman aged 60-70 years with primary liver carcinoma and hepatitis B virus infection. Sequenced input: liver tumor tissue from sampling region 1. Documented subset: tumor region T1, superior pole. This CDR3 reads CASCLGTGGNTGELFF. CDR3 in DNA: TGTGCCAGCTGTTTAGGGACAGGGGGCAACACCGGGGAGCTGTTTTTT.